This T cell receptor beta chain was identified in a study of CD8+ T cells in alopecia areata. This clone was counted only a few times. Treatment denoted: oral pan-JAK inhibitor, 5-10 mg twice daily. TCR sequencing used cDNA made by reverse transcription of extracted RNA. Sequencing used immunoSEQ multiplex PCR; TCRdb keeps in-frame clones, though not all of them. The repertoire has about 200,000 clones, 50% to 70% of them found once; the top ten carry approximately 1.4%. The sample was CD4+ T cells sorted from blood, taken at week 4, from a patient treated with tofacitinib. The receptor was isolated from a human donor with alopecia areata.

The CDR3 DNA reads TGTGCCAGCAACGGGGGGGTGCCAGATACGCAGTATTTT. Translating it yields CASNGGVPDTQYF. The V call is TRBV2, the J call TRBJ2-3; 8 nucleotides align to TRBD2. CDR1 and CDR2 (germline): SNHLY, FYNNEI. The CDR3 runs to 13 residues. The trim removed 7 bases at V and 4 bases at J, leaving 4 bases unmatched.